This is a list of T cell receptor beta chains from one sample in a study of blood T cell repertoires in COVID-19. The repertoire was sequenced with immunoSEQ multiplex PCR; TCRdb's copy has only in-frame clones and lacks some. The profile shows some 190,000 clones, roughly 85% of them singletons. The sequenced sample was peripheral blood. These receptors came from an elderly woman with acute or convalescent COVID-19. The CDR3 runs from the conserved cysteine through the conserved F or W. Fields, in order: J gene, clone size, V gene, D gene, CDR3 protein, CDR3 DNA. D genes are given only for firm matches. Clone sizes are given selectively: once, few, many, or a class where the clone is expanded.

J gene: TRBJ2-7
clone size: .
V gene: TRBV7-8
D gene: .
CDR3 protein: CASSERGNEQYF
CDR3 DNA: TGTGCCAGCAGCGAAAGGGGGAACGAGCAGTACTTC

J gene: TRBJ2-2
clone size: .
V gene: TRBV3-1/TRBV3-2
D gene: TRBD1
CDR3 protein: CASSPGGQGISGELFF
CDR3 DNA: TGTGCCAGCAGCCCCGGGGGACAGGGAATATCCGGGGAGCTGTTTTTT

J gene: TRBJ2-1
clone size: .
V gene: TRBV7-6
D gene: TRBD2
CDR3 protein: CASSFLAGKRDAYNEQFF
CDR3 DNA: TGTGCCAGCAGCTTTCTAGCGGGAAAAAGGGACGCCTACAATGAGCAGTTCTTC

J gene: TRBJ2-7
clone size: .
V gene: TRBV7-2
D gene: .
CDR3 protein: CASSYRVGASYEQYF
CDR3 DNA: TGTGCCAGCAGCTACAGGGTAGGGGCCTCCTACGAGCAGTACTTC

J gene: TRBJ1-2
clone size: .
V gene: TRBV29-1
D gene: .
CDR3 protein: CSVGGPGGYTF
CDR3 DNA: TGCAGCGTTGGGGGCCCTGGGGGCTACACCTTC

J gene: TRBJ2-1
clone size: .
V gene: TRBV2
D gene: .
CDR3 protein: CASSARLAGAYNEQFF
CDR3 DNA: TGTGCCAGCAGCGCAAGACTAGCAGGGGCCTACAATGAGCAGTTCTTC

J gene: TRBJ1-1
clone size: few
V gene: TRBV19
D gene: .
CDR3 protein: CASSMPRGMRNTEAFF
CDR3 DNA: TGTGCCAGTAGTATGCCGCGCGGAATGAGGAACACTGAAGCTTTCTTT

J gene: TRBJ2-1
clone size: .
V gene: TRBV3-1/TRBV3-2
D gene: TRBD2
CDR3 protein: CASSPLTGTSGRSSYNEQFF
CDR3 DNA: TGTGCCAGCAGCCCCCTGACCGGGACTAGCGGGAGATCGTCCTACAATGAGCAGTTCTTC

J gene: TRBJ2-2
clone size: .
V gene: TRBV9
D gene: TRBD2
CDR3 protein: CASNPGTSGSITAGELFF
CDR3 DNA: TGTGCCAGCAACCCAGGGACTAGCGGGAGTATTACTGCCGGGGAGCTGTTTTTT

J gene: TRBJ1-1
clone size: .
V gene: TRBV3-1/TRBV3-2
D gene: .
CDR3 protein: CASSQEEAPTEAFF
CDR3 DNA: TGTGCCAGCAGCCAAGAAGAGGCGCCCACTGAAGCTTTCTTT

J gene: TRBJ2-7
clone size: .
V gene: TRBV5-1
D gene: TRBD1
CDR3 protein: CASSSEYQGAVQYF
CDR3 DNA: TGCGCCAGCAGCTCCGAATACCAGGGGGCGGTGCAGTACTTC

J gene: TRBJ1-3
clone size: .
V gene: TRBV6-5
D gene: .
CDR3 protein: CASSYSTGTSGNTIYF
CDR3 DNA: TGTGCCAGCAGTTACTCGACGGGGACATCTGGAAACACCATATATTTT

J gene: TRBJ1-4
clone size: .
V gene: TRBV28
D gene: .
CDR3 protein: CASSWGSGNEKLFF
CDR3 DNA: TGTGCCAGCAGTTGGGGCAGTGGGAATGAAAAACTGTTTTTT

J gene: TRBJ1-2
clone size: .
V gene: TRBV27
D gene: .
CDR3 protein: CASSSGRGYGYTF
CDR3 DNA: TGTGCCAGCAGTTCGGGCCGAGGGTATGGCTACACCTTC

J gene: TRBJ2-1
clone size: .
V gene: TRBV9
D gene: .
CDR3 protein: CASSVIASNEQFF
CDR3 DNA: TGTGCCAGCAGCGTAATAGCGAGTAATGAGCAGTTCTTC

J gene: TRBJ2-7
clone size: .
V gene: TRBV28
D gene: .
CDR3 protein: CASSFSGYYEQYF
CDR3 DNA: TGTGCCAGCAGTTTCAGCGGTTACTACGAGCAGTACTTC

J gene: TRBJ1-4
clone size: .
V gene: TRBV18
D gene: .
CDR3 protein: CASSPSRGLNEKLFF
CDR3 DNA: TGTGCCAGCTCACCATCTAGGGGCCTTAATGAAAAACTGTTTTTT

J gene: TRBJ1-1
clone size: .
V gene: TRBV2
D gene: .
CDR3 protein: CASSDDSTPEAFF
CDR3 DNA: TGTGCCAGCAGTGATGACTCCACCCCTGAAGCTTTCTTT

J gene: TRBJ2-7
clone size: .
V gene: TRBV18
D gene: .
CDR3 protein: CASSHYRDEQYF
CDR3 DNA: TGTGCCAGCTCACACTACAGGGACGAGCAGTACTTC

J gene: TRBJ1-5
clone size: .
V gene: TRBV6-2/TRBV6-3
D gene: .
CDR3 protein: CASSFNGQSNQPQHF
CDR3 DNA: TGTGCCAGCAGTTTTAATGGGCAGAGCAATCAGCCCCAGCATTTT

J gene: TRBJ1-4
clone size: .
V gene: TRBV30
D gene: .
CDR3 protein: CAWSPDSDNEKLFF
CDR3 DNA: TGTGCCTGGAGTCCGGACAGTGACAATGAAAAACTGTTTTTT

J gene: TRBJ2-7
clone size: .
V gene: TRBV30
D gene: TRBD2
CDR3 protein: CAWSEPGGYEQYF
CDR3 DNA: TGTGCCTGGAGTGAACCGGGAGGCTACGAGCAGTACTTC

J gene: TRBJ2-1
clone size: .
V gene: TRBV10-1
D gene: .
CDR3 protein: CASSESVRFYNEQFF
CDR3 DNA: TGCGCCAGCAGTGAGTCTGTTAGATTCTACAATGAGCAGTTCTTC

J gene: TRBJ1-1
clone size: .
V gene: TRBV30
D gene: TRBD1
CDR3 protein: CAWSGQGATEAFF
CDR3 DNA: TGTGCCTGGAGTGGACAGGGGGCAACTGAAGCTTTCTTT

J gene: TRBJ1-2
clone size: .
V gene: TRBV10-3
D gene: TRBD1
CDR3 protein: CAISPGGGGYTF
CDR3 DNA: TGTGCCATCAGCCCAGGGGGCGGTGGCTACACCTTC

J gene: TRBJ2-2
clone size: .
V gene: TRBV6-1
D gene: .
CDR3 protein: CASSEALGGNTGELFF
CDR3 DNA: TGTGCCAGCAGTGAAGCATTGGGGGGAAACACCGGGGAGCTGTTTTTT

J gene: TRBJ1-3
clone size: .
V gene: TRBV19
D gene: TRBD1
CDR3 protein: CASSDRALSGNTIYF
CDR3 DNA: TGTGCCAGTAGTGACAGGGCCTTATCTGGAAACACCATATATTTT

J gene: TRBJ1-1
clone size: .
V gene: TRBV20-1
D gene: TRBD1
CDR3 protein: CSGTGVTEAFF
CDR3 DNA: TGCAGTGGGACAGGGGTGACTGAAGCTTTCTTT

J gene: TRBJ2-5
clone size: .
V gene: TRBV6-2/TRBV6-3
D gene: TRBD2
CDR3 protein: CASSLQLAGAETQYF
CDR3 DNA: TGTGCCAGCAGCTTACAACTAGCGGGAGCAGAGACCCAGTACTTC

J gene: TRBJ1-5
clone size: .
V gene: TRBV21-1
D gene: .
CDR3 protein: CASSGGRQPQHF
CDR3 DNA: TGTGCCAGCTCGGGGGGGCGTCAGCCCCAGCATTTT

J gene: TRBJ1-1
clone size: .
V gene: TRBV7-9
D gene: .
CDR3 protein: CASSLGQGFTEAFF
CDR3 DNA: TGTGCCAGCAGCTTGGGTCAGGGTTTCACTGAAGCTTTCTTT

J gene: TRBJ2-5
clone size: .
V gene: TRBV6-2/TRBV6-3
D gene: .
CDR3 protein: CASSYSGQNQETQYF
CDR3 DNA: TGTGCCAGCAGTTACTCGGGGCAGAACCAAGAGACCCAGTACTTC

J gene: TRBJ1-5
clone size: .
V gene: TRBV27
D gene: .
CDR3 protein: CASSLVQGMLQPQHF
CDR3 DNA: TGTGCCAGCAGTCTAGTACAGGGCATGCTTCAGCCCCAGCATTTT

J gene: TRBJ2-1
clone size: .
V gene: TRBV19
D gene: TRBD1
CDR3 protein: CASSRVQGAIPDEQFF
CDR3 DNA: TGTGCCAGTAGCAGAGTACAGGGGGCTATTCCGGATGAGCAGTTCTTC

J gene: TRBJ1-2
clone size: .
V gene: TRBV10-3
D gene: TRBD1
CDR3 protein: CAISEHRTGPYGYTF
CDR3 DNA: TGTGCCATCAGTGAACATCGGACAGGGCCCTATGGCTACACCTTC

J gene: TRBJ1-2
clone size: .
V gene: TRBV6-5
D gene: .
CDR3 protein: CASRTGTNGYTF
CDR3 DNA: TGTGCCAGCAGAACCGGGACAAATGGCTACACCTTC

J gene: TRBJ1-1
clone size: once
V gene: TRBV5-1
D gene: TRBD1
CDR3 protein: CASSWMPGQVSFNTEAFF
CDR3 DNA: TGCGCCAGCAGCTGGATGCCGGGACAGGTCAGTTTCAACACTGAAGCTTTCTTT

J gene: TRBJ2-7
clone size: .
V gene: TRBV5-1
D gene: TRBD2
CDR3 protein: CASSLAPAGGPEEQYF
CDR3 DNA: TGCGCCAGCAGCTTGGCCCCAGCGGGAGGGCCAGAAGAGCAGTACTTC

J gene: TRBJ2-3
clone size: few
V gene: TRBV24-1
D gene: TRBD1
CDR3 protein: CATRGQGDLPTQYF
CDR3 DNA: TGTGCCACCAGGGGACAGGGGGACTTACCAACGCAGTATTTT

J gene: TRBJ2-7
clone size: few
V gene: TRBV27
D gene: .
CDR3 protein: CASSRIVLAGRHEQYF
CDR3 DNA: TGTGCCAGCAGTCGCATAGTCTTAGCAGGGCGCCACGAGCAGTACTTC

J gene: TRBJ2-7
clone size: .
V gene: TRBV4-3
D gene: .
CDR3 protein: CASSQATSSYEQYF
CDR3 DNA: TGCGCCAGCAGCCAAGCAACTAGCTCCTACGAGCAGTACTTC

J gene: TRBJ2-7
clone size: .
V gene: TRBV6-6
D gene: TRBD1
CDR3 protein: CASSYSGTGSYEQYF
CDR3 DNA: TGTGCCAGCAGTTACTCCGGGACAGGGAGCTACGAGCAGTACTTC

J gene: TRBJ2-1
clone size: .
V gene: TRBV7-2
D gene: .
CDR3 protein: CAAARYAYNEQFF
CDR3 DNA: TGTGCCGCAGCGAGGTATGCCTACAATGAGCAGTTCTTC

J gene: TRBJ1-1
clone size: once
V gene: TRBV5-1
D gene: .
CDR3 protein: CASSFFSGNTEAFF
CDR3 DNA: TGCGCCAGCAGCTTTTTCAGTGGGAACACTGAAGCTTTCTTT

J gene: TRBJ1-2
clone size: .
V gene: TRBV19
D gene: TRBD1
CDR3 protein: CASSIAGGTAYGYTF
CDR3 DNA: TGTGCCAGTAGTATAGCAGGAGGGACAGCCTATGGCTACACCTTC

J gene: TRBJ1-3
clone size: .
V gene: TRBV5-4
D gene: TRBD1
CDR3 protein: CASSSPGGGAGGNTIYF
CDR3 DNA: TGTGCCAGCAGCTCCCCGGGAGGGGGCGCAGGTGGAAACACCATATATTTT

J gene: TRBJ1-4
clone size: .
V gene: TRBV29-1
D gene: .
CDR3 protein: CSVETQFNEKLFF
CDR3 DNA: TGCAGCGTGGAGACCCAATTTAATGAAAAACTGTTTTTT

J gene: TRBJ2-5
clone size: few
V gene: TRBV5-1
D gene: .
CDR3 protein: CASSYDRGQETQYF
CDR3 DNA: TGCGCCAGCAGCTACGACCGCGGTCAAGAGACCCAGTACTTC

J gene: TRBJ2-6
clone size: .
V gene: TRBV11-3
D gene: TRBD1
CDR3 protein: CASSLGQGDYGANVLTF
CDR3 DNA: TGTGCCAGCAGCTTGGGACAGGGTGATTATGGGGCCAACGTCCTGACTTTC

J gene: TRBJ2-5
clone size: .
V gene: TRBV19
D gene: .
CDR3 protein: CASSASVRDQETQYF
CDR3 DNA: TGTGCCAGTAGTGCTTCCGTCCGGGACCAAGAGACCCAGTACTTC

J gene: TRBJ1-4
clone size: .
V gene: TRBV5-6
D gene: .
CDR3 protein: CASSPGRGLGEKLFF
CDR3 DNA: TGTGCCAGCAGCCCAGGTCGGGGTTTGGGTGAAAAACTGTTTTTT

J gene: TRBJ1-1
clone size: once
V gene: TRBV18
D gene: .
CDR3 protein: CASSLQGGTEAFF
CDR3 DNA: TGTGCCAGCTCACTACAGGGAGGGACTGAAGCTTTCTTT

J gene: TRBJ1-2
clone size: .
V gene: TRBV7-2
D gene: .
CDR3 protein: CASSPRGNYGYTF
CDR3 DNA: TGTGCCAGCAGCCCCAGGGGAAATTATGGCTACACCTTC

J gene: TRBJ2-2
clone size: .
V gene: TRBV14
D gene: .
CDR3 protein: CASSHYRERDTGELFF
CDR3 DNA: TGTGCCAGCAGCCACTACAGGGAGAGGGACACCGGGGAGCTGTTTTTT

J gene: TRBJ2-3
clone size: .
V gene: TRBV4-1
D gene: .
CDR3 protein: CASSQDPQGSSTDTQYF
CDR3 DNA: TGCGCCAGCAGCCAAGACCCCCAGGGGTCTAGCACAGATACGCAGTATTTT

J gene: TRBJ2-3
clone size: .
V gene: TRBV9
D gene: .
CDR3 protein: CASSAPREPSTDTQYF
CDR3 DNA: TGTGCCAGCAGCGCCCCTCGAGAACCTAGCACAGATACGCAGTATTTT

J gene: TRBJ2-3
clone size: few
V gene: TRBV21-1
D gene: .
CDR3 protein: CASSKTDREPRNTDTQYF
CDR3 DNA: TGTGCCAGCAGCAAAACCGATCGGGAACCCCGAAACACAGATACGCAGTATTTT